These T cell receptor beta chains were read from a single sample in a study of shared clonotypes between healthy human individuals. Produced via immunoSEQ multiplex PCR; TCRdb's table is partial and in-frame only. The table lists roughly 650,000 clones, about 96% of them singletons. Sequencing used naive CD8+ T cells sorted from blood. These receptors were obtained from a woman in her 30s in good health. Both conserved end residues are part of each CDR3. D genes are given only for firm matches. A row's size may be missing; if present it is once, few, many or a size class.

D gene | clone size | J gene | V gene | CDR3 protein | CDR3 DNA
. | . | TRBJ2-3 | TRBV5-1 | CASSLAARALTDTQYF | TGCGCCAGCAGCTTGGCGGCGAGGGCCCTCACAGATACGCAGTATTTT
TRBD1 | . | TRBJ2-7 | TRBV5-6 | CASSYPGQGPYEQYF | TGTGCCAGCAGCTATCCGGGACAGGGTCCCTACGAGCAGTACTTC
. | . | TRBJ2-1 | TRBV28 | CASSLYRTSSRNNEQFF | TGTGCCAGCAGTTTATACCGAACTAGTTCCCGTAACAATGAGCAGTTCTTC
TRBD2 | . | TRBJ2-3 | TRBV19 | CASSSGRGRADTQYF | TGTGCCAGTAGTAGCGGGAGAGGGAGGGCAGATACGCAGTATTTT
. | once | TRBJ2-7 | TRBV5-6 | CASSLVEGAPYEQYF | TGTGCCAGCAGCTTGGTCGAAGGAGCCCCCTACGAGCAGTACTTC
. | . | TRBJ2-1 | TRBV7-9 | CASSFLTNNNEQFF | TGTGCCAGCAGCTTCCTGACTAATAACAATGAGCAGTTCTTC
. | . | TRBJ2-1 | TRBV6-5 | CASSAGRYNEQFF | TGTGCCAGCAGTGCTGGACGGTACAATGAGCAGTTCTTC
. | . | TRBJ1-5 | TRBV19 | CASSILGVDQPQHF | TGTGCCAGTAGTATTTTAGGGGTCGATCAGCCCCAGCATTTT
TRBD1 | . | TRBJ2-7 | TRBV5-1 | CASCSGTGDYEQYF | TGCGCCAGCTGTTCCGGGACAGGGGATTACGAGCAGTACTTC
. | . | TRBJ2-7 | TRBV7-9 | CASSLALRSSYEQYF | TGTGCCAGCAGCTTAGCTCTCAGGAGCTCCTACGAGCAGTACTTC
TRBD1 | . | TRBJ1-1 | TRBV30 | CAFYRGTEAFF | TGTGCCTTTTACAGGGGGACTGAAGCTTTCTTT
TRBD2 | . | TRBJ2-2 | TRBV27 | CASSLPSGPTGELFF | TGTGCCAGCAGTTTGCCTAGCGGACCCACCGGGGAGCTGTTTTTT
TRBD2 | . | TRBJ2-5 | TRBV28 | CASMIAGNKETQYF | TGTGCCAGCATGATAGCGGGGAACAAAGAGACCCAGTACTTC
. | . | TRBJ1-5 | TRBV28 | CASSINQPQHF | TGTGCCAGCAGCATAAATCAGCCCCAGCATTTT
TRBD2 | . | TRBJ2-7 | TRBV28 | CASSEGLAFYEQYF | TGTGCCAGCAGTGAGGGACTAGCTTTCTACGAGCAGTACTTC
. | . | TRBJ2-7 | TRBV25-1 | CASSATLEGSIYEQYF | TGTGCCAGCAGTGCGACTCTTGAGGGTTCAATTTACGAGCAGTACTTC
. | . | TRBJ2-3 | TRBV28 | CASIAEGDTQYF | TGTGCCAGCATTGCGGAGGGGGATACGCAGTATTTT
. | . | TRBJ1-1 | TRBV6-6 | CASSYSEGGRTEAFF | TGTGCCAGCAGTTACTCCGAAGGCGGACGCACTGAAGCTTTCTTT
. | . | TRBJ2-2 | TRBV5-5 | CASSSTGPMGAGELFF | TGTGCCAGCAGCTCGACAGGTCCCATGGGAGCCGGGGAGCTGTTTTTT
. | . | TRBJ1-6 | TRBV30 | CAWSTQGPLHF | TGTGCCTGGAGTACCCAGGGGCCCCTCCACTTT
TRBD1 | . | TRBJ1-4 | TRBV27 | CASRGQGSEKLFF | TGTGCCAGCCGGGGACAGGGCAGTGAAAAACTGTTTTTT
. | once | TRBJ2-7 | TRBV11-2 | CASSLEVQSSYEQYF | TGTGCCAGCAGCTTAGAGGTACAGTCCTCCTACGAGCAGTACTTC
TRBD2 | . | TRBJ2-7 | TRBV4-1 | CASSQEGLAGGEQYF | TGCGCCAGCAGCCAAGAGGGACTAGCGGGAGGCGAGCAGTACTTC
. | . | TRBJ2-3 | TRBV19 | CASSKYTDTQYF | TGTGCCAGTAGTAAATACACAGATACGCAGTATTTT
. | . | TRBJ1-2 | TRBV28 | CASSSPHGYTF | TGTGCCAGCAGTTCACCCCATGGCTACACCTTC
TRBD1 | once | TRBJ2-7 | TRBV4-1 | CASSQDRGQTYYEQYF | TGCGCCAGCAGCCAAGATCGGGGACAGACCTACTACGAGCAGTACTTC
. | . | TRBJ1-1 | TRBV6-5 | CASSYNGNTEAFF | TGTGCCAGCAGTTACAACGGGAACACTGAAGCTTTCTTT
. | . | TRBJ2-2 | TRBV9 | CASSVGRASAGELFF | TGTGCCAGCAGCGTAGGACGGGCGAGCGCCGGGGAGCTGTTTTTT
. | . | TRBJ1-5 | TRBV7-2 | CASSLLRGEVRQPQHF | TGTGCCAGCAGCCTATTAAGAGGTGAAGTGAGACAGCCCCAGCATTTT
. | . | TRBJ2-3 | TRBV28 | CASRTTDSARTDTQYF | TGTGCCAGTCGTACTACGGACAGCGCTCGCACAGATACGCAGTATTTT
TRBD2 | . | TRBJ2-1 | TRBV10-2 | CASSSYGLAGAGGIYNEQFF | TGCGCCAGCTCCTCGTATGGACTAGCGGGAGCAGGGGGAATCTACAATGAGCAGTTCTTC
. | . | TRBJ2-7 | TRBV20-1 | CSARDYEQYF | TGCAGTGCTAGAGATTACGAGCAGTACTTC
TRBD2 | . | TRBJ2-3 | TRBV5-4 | CASSFAGAESDTQYF | TGTGCCAGCAGCTTTGCGGGAGCGGAATCGGATACGCAGTATTTT
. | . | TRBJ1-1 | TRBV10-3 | CAISVALWENTEAFF | TGTGCCATCAGTGTAGCCCTCTGGGAGAACACTGAAGCTTTCTTT
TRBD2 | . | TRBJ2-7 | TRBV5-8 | CASSLGLAGVSYEQYF | TGTGCCAGCAGCTTGGGACTAGCGGGAGTCTCCTACGAGCAGTACTTC